The text below deals with one TCR beta chain. The source of the sample is a study of blood T cell repertoires in COVID-19. Study in general: Samples representing acute and convalescent COVID-19 were sourced from the United States, Italy and Spain. PBMCs, B-cell-depleted T cells, or T cells provided the cDNA or gDNA that made up the material.

V was trimmed by 0 bases and J by 1 base, leaving 8 bases between them. CDR3 length: 15 residues. CDR1 and CDR2 (germline): SGHTS, YDEGEE. Authors' data handling: Estimation of nucleated cell counts was performed using reference gene primer amplification. Assay: immunoSEQ multiplex PCR; the TCRdb copy retains only in-frame clones and omits some. V and J calls and clone size are copied from that table; D and trimming were computed from the DNA. The table includes 130,000 to 150,000 clones, about 84% detected once. The chain is built from TRBV5-8 and TRBJ2-1, with D perhaps TRBD2 (5 bases). The TCR comes from a woman aged 50 to 60 with acute or convalescent COVID-19. The material sequenced was peripheral blood. CDR3 bases: TGTGCCAGCAGCTTGGCCGGGATGTCCTACAATGAGCAGTTCTTC. Translating it yields CASSLAGMSYNEQFF. Using reference TRBV5-8 and TRBJ2-1 for the parts outside the CDR3, the full variable domain is EAGVTQSPTHLIKTRGQQATLRCSPISGHTSVYWYQQALGLGLQFLLWYDEGEERNRGNFPPRFSGRQFPNYSSELNVNALELEDSALYLCASSLAGMSYNEQFFGPGTRLTVL.